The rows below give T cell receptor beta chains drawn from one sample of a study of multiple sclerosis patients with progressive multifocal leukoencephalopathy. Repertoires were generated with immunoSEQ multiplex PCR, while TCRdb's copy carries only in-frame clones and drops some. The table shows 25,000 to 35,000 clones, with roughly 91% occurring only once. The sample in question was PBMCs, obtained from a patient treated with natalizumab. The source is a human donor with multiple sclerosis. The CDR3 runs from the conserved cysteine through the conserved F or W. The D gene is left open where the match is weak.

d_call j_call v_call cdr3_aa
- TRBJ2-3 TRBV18 CASSPGGHTDTQYF
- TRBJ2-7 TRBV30 CAWSRESSREQYF
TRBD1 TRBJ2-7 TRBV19 CASQRQGGVYEQYF
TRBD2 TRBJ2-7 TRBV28 CASSSPSGLVNYKQYF
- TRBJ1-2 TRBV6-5 CASRSANYGYTF
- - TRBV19 CASSIAAGNEQYF
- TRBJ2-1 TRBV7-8 CASRGVGLSREEQFF
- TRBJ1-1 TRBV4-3 CASSQEGGQNTEAFF
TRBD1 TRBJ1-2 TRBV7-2 CASSLGNRGPIEGYTF
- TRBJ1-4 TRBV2 CATESDTVGKLFF
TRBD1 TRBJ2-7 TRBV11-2 CASSLQGEIAYEQYF
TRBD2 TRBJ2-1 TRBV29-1 CSAGWRKRENEQFF
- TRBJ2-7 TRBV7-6 CASSLGEYEQYF
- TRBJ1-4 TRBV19 CASSITGSEKLFF
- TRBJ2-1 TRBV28 CASSYDFYNEQFF
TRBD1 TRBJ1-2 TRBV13 CASSLGTGNNYGYTF
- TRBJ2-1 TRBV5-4 CASSQQTGYNEQFF
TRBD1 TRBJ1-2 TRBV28 CASSLSNLGQGEGGYTF
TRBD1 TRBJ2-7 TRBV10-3 CAIRPTGDSNYEQYF
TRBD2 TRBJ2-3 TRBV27 CASSPGQGLGTSGRRTDTQYF
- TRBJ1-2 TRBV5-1 CASSLSGDGGYTF
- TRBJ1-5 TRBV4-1 CASSQGGEPQHF
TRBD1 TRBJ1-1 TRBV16 CASSPLPGQMNTEAFF
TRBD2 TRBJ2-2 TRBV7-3 CASSQGASGTGELFF
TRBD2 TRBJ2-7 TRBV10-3 CAISQTGTSGTEQYF
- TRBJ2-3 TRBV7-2 CASSLKGPGSTDTQYF
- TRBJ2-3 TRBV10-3 CAISEVQTDTQYF
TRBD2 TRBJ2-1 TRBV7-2 CASSLREGEQFF
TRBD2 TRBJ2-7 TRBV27 CASSLGTSGVYEQYF
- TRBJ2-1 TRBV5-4 CASSLRADYNEQFF
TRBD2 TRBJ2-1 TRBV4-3 CASSPGLAAYNEQFF
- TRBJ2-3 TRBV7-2 CASSFDFSDTQYF
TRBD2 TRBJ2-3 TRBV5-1 CASSLTGGSADTQYF
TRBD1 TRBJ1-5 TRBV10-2 CASRRSDRGYNQPQHF
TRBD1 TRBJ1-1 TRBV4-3 CASSPRQGTEAFF
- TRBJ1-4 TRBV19 CASSINGSPNEKLFF
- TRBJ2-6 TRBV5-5 CASSLESGANVLTF
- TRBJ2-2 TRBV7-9 CASSLRTGELFF
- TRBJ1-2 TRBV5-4 CASSSRVNYGYTF
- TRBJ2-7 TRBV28 CASSLSAYEQYF
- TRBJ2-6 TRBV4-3 CASSQDPGTPGSGANVLTF
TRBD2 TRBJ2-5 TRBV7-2 CASSLIWTSEETQYF
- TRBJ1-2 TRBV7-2 CASSSKGTGIYGYTF
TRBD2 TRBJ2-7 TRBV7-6 CASSLGSSGGPSSYEQYF
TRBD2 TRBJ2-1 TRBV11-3 CASSPGTSGRDEQFF
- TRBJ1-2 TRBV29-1 CSVQGRSYGYTF
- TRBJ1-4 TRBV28 CASSPGRRNEKLFF
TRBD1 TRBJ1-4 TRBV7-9 CASSLGQGSEKLFF
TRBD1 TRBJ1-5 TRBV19 CASLRDRKSNQPQHF
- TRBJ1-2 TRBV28 CASSPPQTGPLWDYTF